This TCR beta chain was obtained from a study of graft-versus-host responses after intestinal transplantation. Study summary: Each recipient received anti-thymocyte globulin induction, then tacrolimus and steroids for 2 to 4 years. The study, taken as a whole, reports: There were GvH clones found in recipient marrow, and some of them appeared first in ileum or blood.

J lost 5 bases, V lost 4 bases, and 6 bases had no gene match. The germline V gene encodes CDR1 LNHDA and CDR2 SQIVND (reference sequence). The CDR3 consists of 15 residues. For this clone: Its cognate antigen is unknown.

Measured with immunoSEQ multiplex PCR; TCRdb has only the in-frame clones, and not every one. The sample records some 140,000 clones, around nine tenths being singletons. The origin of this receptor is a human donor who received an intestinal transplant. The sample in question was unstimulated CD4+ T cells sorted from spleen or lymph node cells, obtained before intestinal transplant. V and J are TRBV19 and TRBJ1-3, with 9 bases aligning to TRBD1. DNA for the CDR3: TGTGCCAGTAGTACTCCGGGACAGGGACGAAACACCATATATTTT. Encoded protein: CASSTPGQGRNTIYF.